This T cell receptor (beta chain) was sequenced in a study of tumor-infiltrating lymphocytes in localized non-small cell lung cancer. Turning to the study itself: Some samples were collected after neoadjuvant chemotherapy; smokers, never-smokers and several histologies were included. Resected tumor was paired with non-adjacent uninvolved lung from the same patient. Points from the study as a whole: Technical variation could not be separated from intratumor heterogeneity here. IM1 and IM2 tumors showed no difference in T-cell fraction.

The CDR3 sequence is 14 residues long. The V end was cut by 5 bases, the J end by 8 bases, with 18 bases between. CDR1 is LNHDA, CDR2 SQIVND, per germline (reference sequence). Turning to this clone: Its antigen is as yet unknown.

The repertoire was sequenced with immunoSEQ multiplex PCR; TCRdb's copy has only in-frame clones and lacks some. The sample holds around 10,000 clones, about 62% seen once. V is TRBV19 and J is TRBJ1-2; D is unresolved. Sequences were obtained from uninvolved lung tissue not adjacent to the tumor. The clonotype comes from a human donor with non-small cell lung cancer. The CDR3 sequence: CASSVIPSDWGYTF. The CDR3 DNA reads as TGTGCCAGTAGTGTAATCCCCTCGGATTGGGGCTACACCTTC.